The entry that follows covers one T cell receptor beta chain sequence. Methods used by the authors: Amplification of reference gene primers was used by the study to estimate nucleated cell counts. Measured with immunoSEQ multiplex PCR; TCRdb has only the in-frame clones, and not every one. The V and J calls and the clone size are those of that table, but D and trimming were determined from the DNA. The sample records around 400,000 clones, approximately 89% being singletons. The Seattle patients, enrolled during active infection, were followed longitudinally. The data are from a study of blood T cell repertoires in COVID-19. As for the study in general: Whether acute or convalescent, the COVID-19 samples came from the United States, Italy and Spain. PBMCs, B-cell-depleted T cells, or T cells provided the cDNA or gDNA that made up the material.

Germline V CDR1 and CDR2: LGHDT, YNNKEL (reference sequence). The CDR3 has 15 amino acids. V dropped 5 bases and J dropped 8; count of bases not matched to a gene: 9. This receptor was taken from a woman aged 30 to 39 with COVID-19, enrolled during active disease. Sequenced sample: peripheral blood. The V and J genes are TRBV3-1 (or the pseudogene TRBV3-2) and TRBJ1-4; 9 bases are shared with TRBD1. The CDR3 DNA sequence: TGTGCCAGCAGCGCCCCCGGGACAGGGTCCGAAAAACTGTTTTTT. Amino acids: CASSAPGTGSEKLFF.